The clone carrying this T cell receptor (beta chain) turned up a few times. Its target is not known. The data belong to a study of T-cell memory formation after mild COVID-19. Notes on the study in general: Memory sampled before infection contained some responding clones, suggesting cross-reactive memory joined. Shrinking CD4+ clones resided mostly in CM and EM, and CD8+ ones in EMRA. The authors left the SARS-CoV-2 specificity of second-wave clones peaking on day 37 unconfirmed.

Per germline, CDR1 DFQATT and CDR2 SNEGSKA (reference sequence). CDR3 length: 15 amino acids. TCR alpha and TCR beta cDNA libraries carrying sample barcodes and UMIs were produced by 5'RACE using constant-segment primers. TCRdb recomputed calls from the 5' RACE reads with MiXCR, one row per CDR3 protein. The sample gives approximately 260,000 distinct CDR3 sequences, 16% of which show up once; 22% is in the top ten. Sequenced: PBMCs or a T cell subset sorted from them (not recorded which). The sequence derives from a young man who had mild COVID-19 (a few samples of this study predate the infection). Cell type and time point are not known. The V call is TRBV20-1, the J call TRBJ2-7; 8 bases fit TRBD2. CDR3 sequence reads: CSVSRRGGSSYEQYF. Written as DNA, the CDR3 is TGCAGCGTCTCACGCCGGGGGGGGAGCTCCTACGAGCAGTACTTC.